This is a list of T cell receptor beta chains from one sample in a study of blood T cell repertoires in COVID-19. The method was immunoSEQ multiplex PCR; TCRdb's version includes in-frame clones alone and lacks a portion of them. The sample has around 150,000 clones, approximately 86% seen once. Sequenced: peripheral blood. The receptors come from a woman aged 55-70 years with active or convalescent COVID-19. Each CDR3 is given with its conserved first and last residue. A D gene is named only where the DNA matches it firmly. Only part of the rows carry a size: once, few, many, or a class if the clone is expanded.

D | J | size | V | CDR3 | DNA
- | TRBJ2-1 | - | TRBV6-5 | CASTQGDKTNEQFF | TGTGCCAGCACTCAAGGGGACAAAACAAATGAGCAGTTCTTC
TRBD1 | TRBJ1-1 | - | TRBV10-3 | CAISERTGGLTAEAFF | TGTGCCATCAGTGAGCGTACAGGGGGACTCACAGCTGAAGCTTTCTTT
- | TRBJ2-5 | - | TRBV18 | CASSFSLAAQETQYF | TGTGCCAGCTCATTTTCCTTGGCAGCGCAAGAGACCCAGTACTTC
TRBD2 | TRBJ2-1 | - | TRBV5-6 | CASSPLSSGGAREQFF | TGTGCCAGCAGCCCGCTCTCTAGCGGGGGGGCTCGAGAGCAGTTCTTC
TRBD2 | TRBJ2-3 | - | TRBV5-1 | CASSLEGITSGGADTQYF | TGCGCCAGCAGCTTGGAGGGGATTACTAGCGGGGGAGCAGATACGCAGTATTTT
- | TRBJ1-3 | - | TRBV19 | CASSFGTLGNTIYF | TGTGCCAGTAGTTTCGGGACTCTTGGAAACACCATATATTTT
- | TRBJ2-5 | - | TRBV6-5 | CAIGQGGGETQYF | TGTGCCATTGGGCAAGGGGGAGGGGAGACCCAGTACTTC
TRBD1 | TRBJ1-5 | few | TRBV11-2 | CASSWGPGGYQPQHF | TGTGCCAGCAGCTGGGGGCCAGGGGGCTATCAGCCCCAGCATTTT
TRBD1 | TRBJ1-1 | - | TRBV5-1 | CASSFGQEGTEAFF | TGCGCCAGCAGCTTCGGACAGGAGGGCACTGAAGCTTTCTTT
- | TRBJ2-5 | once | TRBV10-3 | CAISVNLQETQYF | TGTGCCATCAGTGTGAACTTACAAGAGACCCAGTACTTC
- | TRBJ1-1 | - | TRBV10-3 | CAISESGGRNTEAFF | TGTGCCATCAGTGAGTCGGGGGGACGGAACACTGAAGCTTTCTTT
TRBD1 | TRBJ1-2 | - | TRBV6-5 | CASSYSTDRVYGYTF | TGTGCCAGCAGTTACTCGACGGACAGGGTCTATGGCTACACCTTC
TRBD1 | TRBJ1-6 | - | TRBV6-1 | CASSEALHRGRSYNSPLHF | TGTGCCAGCAGTGAAGCGCTCCACAGGGGGCGGTCCTATAATTCACCCCTCCACTTT
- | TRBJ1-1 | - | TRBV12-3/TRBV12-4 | CASSLREGTEAFF | TGTGCCAGCAGTTTAAGGGAGGGCACTGAAGCTTTCTTT
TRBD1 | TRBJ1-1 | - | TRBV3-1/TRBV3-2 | CASSPRTGGTSTEAFF | TGTGCCAGCAGCCCTCGGACAGGGGGGACGTCTACTGAAGCTTTCTTT
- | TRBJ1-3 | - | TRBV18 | CASSPVPGSGNTIYF | TGTGCCAGCTCACCAGTTCCGGGTTCTGGAAACACCATATATTTT
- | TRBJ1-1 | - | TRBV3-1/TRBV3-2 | CASSQGYALGAAVNTEAFF | TGTGCCAGCAGCCAAGGTTATGCTCTAGGGGCAGCTGTTAACACTGAAGCTTTCTTT
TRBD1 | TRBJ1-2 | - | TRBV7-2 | CASSLTGGWGSNYGYTF | TGTGCCAGCAGCCTGACAGGGGGCTGGGGATCTAACTATGGCTATACCTTC
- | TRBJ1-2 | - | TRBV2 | CASRKSPQGVDGYTF | TGTGCCAGCAGAAAAAGCCCCCAGGGCGTAGATGGCTACACCTTC
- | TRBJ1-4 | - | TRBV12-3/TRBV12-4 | CASSLLEKLFF | TGTGCCAGCAGTCTACTTGAAAAACTGTTTTTT
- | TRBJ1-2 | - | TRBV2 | CASMRTGNYGYTF | TGTGCCAGCATGCGAACGGGAAACTATGGCTACACCTTC
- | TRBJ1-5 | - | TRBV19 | CASSIDPRNQPQHF | TGTGCCAGTAGTATAGATCCCAGAAATCAGCCCCAGCATTTT
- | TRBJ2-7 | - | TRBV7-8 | CASSPVRTASSYEQYF | TGTGCCAGCAGTCCAGTACGGACAGCGAGCTCCTACGAGCAGTACTTC
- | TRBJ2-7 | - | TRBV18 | CASSPEGRNTYEQYF | TGTGCCAGCTCACCAGAGGGTAGGAATACCTACGAGCAGTACTTC
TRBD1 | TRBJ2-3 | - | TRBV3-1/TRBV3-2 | CASSQVGGGTDTQYF | TGTGCCAGCAGCCAAGTAGGGGGCGGTACAGATACGCAGTATTTT
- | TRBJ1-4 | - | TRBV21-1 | CASLDRGRTNEKLFF | TGTGCCAGCCTCGACAGGGGGAGGACTAATGAAAAACTGTTTTTT
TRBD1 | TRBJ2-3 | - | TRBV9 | CASSLRQGNTDTQYF | TGTGCCAGCAGCCTCAGACAGGGAAACACAGATACGCAGTATTTT
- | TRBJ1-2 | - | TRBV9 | CASSVSRGGYGYTF | TGTGCCAGCAGCGTATCCCGGGGAGGCTATGGCTACACCTTC
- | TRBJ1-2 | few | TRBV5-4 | CASSLAGGRGYTF | TGTGCCAGCAGCTTGGCGGGGGGCCGGGGCTACACCTTC
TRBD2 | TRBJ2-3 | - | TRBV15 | CATSTGLAGVDTQYF | TGTGCCACCAGCACCGGACTAGCGGGGGTCGATACGCAGTATTTT
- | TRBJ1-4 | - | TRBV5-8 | CASSPRDIEKLFF | TGTGCCAGCAGCCCCCGGGACATCGAAAAACTGTTTTTT
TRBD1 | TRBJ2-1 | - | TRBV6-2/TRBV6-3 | CASSWDREQSYNEQFF | TGTGCCAGCAGTTGGGACAGGGAACAATCCTACAATGAGCAGTTCTTC
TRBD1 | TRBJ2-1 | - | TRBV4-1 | CASSQQPGTEYNEQFF | TGCGCCAGCAGCCAGCAACCCGGGACAGAGTACAATGAGCAGTTCTTC
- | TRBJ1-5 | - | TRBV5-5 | CASSLQLGAHGQPQHF | TGTGCCAGCAGCTTGCAATTGGGGGCTCATGGGCAGCCCCAGCATTTT
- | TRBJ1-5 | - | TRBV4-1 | CASSQVEDNQPQHF | TGCGCCAGCAGCCAAGTTGAGGACAATCAGCCCCAGCATTTT
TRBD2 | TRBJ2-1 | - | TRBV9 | CASSPRGADNEQFF | TGTGCCAGCAGCCCGCGGGGGGCGGACAATGAGCAGTTCTTC
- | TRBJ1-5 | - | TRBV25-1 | CASSKTGGGNQPQHF | TGTGCCAGCAGCAAGACTGGGGGGGGCAATCAGCCCCAGCATTTT
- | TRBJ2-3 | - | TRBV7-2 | CASSHLASTDTQYF | TGTGCCAGCAGCCACTTAGCTAGCACAGATACGCAGTATTTT
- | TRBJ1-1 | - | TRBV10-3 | CAISESRAEAFF | TGTGCCATCAGTGAGTCTCGGGCTGAAGCTTTCTTT
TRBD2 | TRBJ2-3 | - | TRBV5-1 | CASSSRLASNTDTQYF | TGCGCCAGCAGCTCAAGACTAGCGTCCAACACAGATACGCAGTATTTT
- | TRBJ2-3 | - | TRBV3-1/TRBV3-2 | CASSVTGSTDTQYF | TGTGCCAGCAGCGTTACAGGGTCGACAGATACGCAGTATTTT
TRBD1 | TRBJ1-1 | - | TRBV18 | CASSQPGQGDTEAFF | TGTGCCAGCTCACAACCCGGACAGGGTGACACTGAAGCTTTCTTT
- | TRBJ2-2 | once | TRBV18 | CASSPGSPNTGELFF | TGTGCCAGCTCACCAGGCAGTCCGAACACCGGGGAGCTGTTTTTT
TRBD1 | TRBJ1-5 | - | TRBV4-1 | CASSPKGALSNQPQHF | TGCGCCAGCAGCCCGAAGGGGGCATTAAGCAATCAGCCCCAGCATTTT
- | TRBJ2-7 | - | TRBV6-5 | CASSYAGQSSYEQYF | TGTGCCAGCAGTTACGCTGGACAGAGCTCCTACGAGCAGTACTTC
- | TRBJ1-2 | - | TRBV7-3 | CASSQGVGGGYTF | TGTGCCAGCAGCCAAGGGGTAGGGGGTGGCTACACCTTC
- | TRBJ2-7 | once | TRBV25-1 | CASSSLGRGAYEQYF | TGTGCCAGCAGCTCCCTAGGCAGGGGGGCCTACGAGCAGTACTTC
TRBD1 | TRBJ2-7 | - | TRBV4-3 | CANSQGIVQGSSYEQYF | TGCGCCAACAGCCAAGGGATTGTACAGGGGAGCTCCTACGAGCAGTACTTC
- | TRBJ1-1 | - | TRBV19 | CASSGQVNTEAFF | TGTGCCAGTAGTGGACAAGTGAACACTGAAGCTTTCTTT
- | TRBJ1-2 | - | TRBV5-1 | CASSRRVDYGYTF | TGCGCCAGCAGCCGCAGGGTAGACTATGGCTACACCTTC
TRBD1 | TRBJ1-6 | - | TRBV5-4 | CASSSFRDSVYSPLHF | TGTGCCAGCAGCTCATTCCGGGACAGCGTTTATTCACCCCTCCACTTT
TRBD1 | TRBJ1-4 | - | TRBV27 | CASTDRAGKLFF | TGTGCCAGCACTGACAGGGCGGGAAAACTGTTTTTT
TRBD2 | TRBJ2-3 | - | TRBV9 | CASSVTPSRGFTDTQYF | TGTGCCAGCAGCGTAACCCCCTCGCGGGGGTTCACAGATACGCAGTATTTT
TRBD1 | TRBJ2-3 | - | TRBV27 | CASSLFGTGYTDTQYF | TGTGCCAGCAGTTTATTCGGGACAGGGTACACAGATACGCAGTATTTT